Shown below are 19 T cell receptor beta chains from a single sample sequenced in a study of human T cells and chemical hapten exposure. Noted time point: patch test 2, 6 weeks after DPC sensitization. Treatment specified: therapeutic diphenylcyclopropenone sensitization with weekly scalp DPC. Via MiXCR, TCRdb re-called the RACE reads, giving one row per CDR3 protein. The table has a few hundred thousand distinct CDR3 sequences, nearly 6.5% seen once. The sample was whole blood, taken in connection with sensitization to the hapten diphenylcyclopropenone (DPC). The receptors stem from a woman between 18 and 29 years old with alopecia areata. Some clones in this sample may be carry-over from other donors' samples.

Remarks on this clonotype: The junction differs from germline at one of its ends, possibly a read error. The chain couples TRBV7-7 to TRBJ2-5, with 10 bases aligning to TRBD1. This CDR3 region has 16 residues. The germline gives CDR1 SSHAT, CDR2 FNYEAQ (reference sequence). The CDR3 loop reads CASSLFGTGDGETQYF. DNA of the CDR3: TGTGCTAGCAGCTTGTTTGGGACAGGGGACGGAGAGACCCAGTACTTC.

As DNA, the CDR3 is TGTGCCAGCAGATACGGGACAGTGGAGTACTTC. Translating gives CASRYGTVEYF. The chain combines TRBV6-2 or TRBV6-3 with TRBJ2-7; 7 nucleotides match TRBD1. Germline V CDR1 and CDR2: MNHEY, SVGEGT. The CDR3 is 11 amino acids. V lost 6 bases to trimming and J lost 11 bases; unmatched junction nucleotides: 7.

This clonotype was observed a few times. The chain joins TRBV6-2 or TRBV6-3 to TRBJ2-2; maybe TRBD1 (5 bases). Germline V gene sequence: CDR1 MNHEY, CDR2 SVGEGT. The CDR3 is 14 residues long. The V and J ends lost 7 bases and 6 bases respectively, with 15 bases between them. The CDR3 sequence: CASNPGILPGELFF. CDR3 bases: TGTGCCAGCAACCCAGGGATCTTGCCCGGGGAGCTGTTTTTT.

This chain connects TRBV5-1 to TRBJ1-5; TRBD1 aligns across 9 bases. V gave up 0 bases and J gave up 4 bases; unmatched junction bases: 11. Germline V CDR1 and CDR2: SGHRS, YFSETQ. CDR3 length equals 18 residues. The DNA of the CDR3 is TGCGCCAGCAGCTTGGCGCCGGGACAGGGTTTCCCTAATCAGCCCCAGCATTTT. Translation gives CASSLAPGQGFPNQPQHF.

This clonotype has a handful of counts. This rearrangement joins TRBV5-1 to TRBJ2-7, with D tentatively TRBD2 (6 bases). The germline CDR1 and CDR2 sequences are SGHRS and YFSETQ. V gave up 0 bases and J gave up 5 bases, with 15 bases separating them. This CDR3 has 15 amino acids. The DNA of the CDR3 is TGCGCCAGCAGCTTGGGCGGGACGGCTGCCGACGAGCAGTACTTC. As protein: CASSLGGTAADEQYF.

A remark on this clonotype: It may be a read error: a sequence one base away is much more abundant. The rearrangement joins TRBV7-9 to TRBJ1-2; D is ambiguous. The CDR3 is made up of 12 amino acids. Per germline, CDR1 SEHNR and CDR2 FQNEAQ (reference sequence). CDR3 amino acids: CASCLGGHGYTF. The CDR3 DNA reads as TGTGCCAGCTGCTTGGGAGGACATGGCTACACCTTC.

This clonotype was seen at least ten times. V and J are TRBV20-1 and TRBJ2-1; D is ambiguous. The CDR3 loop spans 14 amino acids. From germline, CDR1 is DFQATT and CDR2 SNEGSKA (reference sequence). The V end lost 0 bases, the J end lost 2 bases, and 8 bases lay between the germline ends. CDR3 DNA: TGCAGTGCTAGAGATCTTTCAACCTACAATGAGCAGTTCTTC. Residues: CSARDLSTYNEQFF.

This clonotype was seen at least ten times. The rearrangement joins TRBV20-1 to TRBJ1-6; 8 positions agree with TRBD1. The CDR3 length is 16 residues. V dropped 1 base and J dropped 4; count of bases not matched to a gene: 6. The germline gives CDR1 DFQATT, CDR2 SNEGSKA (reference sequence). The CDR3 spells CSARGPGQAYNSPLHF. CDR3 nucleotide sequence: TGCAGTGCTAGAGGCCCGGGACAGGCATATAATTCACCCCTCCACTTT.

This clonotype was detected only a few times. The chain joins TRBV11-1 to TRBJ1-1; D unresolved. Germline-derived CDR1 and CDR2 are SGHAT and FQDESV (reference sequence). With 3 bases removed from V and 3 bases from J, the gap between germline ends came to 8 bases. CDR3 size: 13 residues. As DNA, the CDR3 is TGTGCCAGCAGCTTTGAAGTGGACACTGAAGCTTTCTTT. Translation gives CASSFEVDTEAFF. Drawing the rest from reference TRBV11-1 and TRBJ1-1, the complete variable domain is EAEVAQSPRYKITEKSQAVAFWCDPISGHATLYWYRQILGQGPELLVQFQDESVVDDSQLPKDRFSAERLKGVDSTLKIQPAELGDSAMYLCASSFEVDTEAFFGQGTRLTVV.

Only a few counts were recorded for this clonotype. For the CDR3, the DNA is TGTGCCAGCAATCGGGGACAGCAGAACTATGGCTACACCTTC. Translating gives CASNRGQQNYGYTF. The chain carries TRBV6-1 and TRBJ1-2, with TRBD1 matching over 7 bases. The V segment lost 7 bases and the J segment 2 bases; nucleotides outside the gene matches: 7. The CDR3 has 14 amino acids. Germline CDR1 reads MNHNS; CDR2 reads SASEGT.

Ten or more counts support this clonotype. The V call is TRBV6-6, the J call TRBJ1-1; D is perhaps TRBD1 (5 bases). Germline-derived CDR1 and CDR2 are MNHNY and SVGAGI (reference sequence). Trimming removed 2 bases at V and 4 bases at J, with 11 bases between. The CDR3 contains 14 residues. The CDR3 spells CASSYAPRGTEAFF. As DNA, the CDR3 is TGTGCCAGCAGTTACGCACCGAGGGGCACTGAAGCTTTCTTT.

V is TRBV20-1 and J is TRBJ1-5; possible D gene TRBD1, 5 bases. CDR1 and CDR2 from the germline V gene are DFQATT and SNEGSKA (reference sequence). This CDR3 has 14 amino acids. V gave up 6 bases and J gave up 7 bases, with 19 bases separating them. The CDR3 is CSARIGGGNQPQHF. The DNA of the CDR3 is TGCAGTGCCCGGATCGGGGGGGGTAACCAGCCCCAGCATTTT.

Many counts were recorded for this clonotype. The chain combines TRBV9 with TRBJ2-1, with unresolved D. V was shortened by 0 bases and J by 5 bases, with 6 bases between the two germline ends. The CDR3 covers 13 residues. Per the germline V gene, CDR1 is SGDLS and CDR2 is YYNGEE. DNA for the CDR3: TGTGCCAGCAGCGTAGTTCCCGACAATGAGCAGTTCTTC. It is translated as CASSVVPDNEQFF.

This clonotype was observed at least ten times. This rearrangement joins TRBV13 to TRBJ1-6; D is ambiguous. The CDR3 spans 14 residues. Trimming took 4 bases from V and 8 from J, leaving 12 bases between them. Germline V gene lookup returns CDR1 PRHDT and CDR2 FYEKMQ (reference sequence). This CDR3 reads CASSSESGDSPLHF. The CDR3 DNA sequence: TGTGCCAGCAGCTCCGAAAGTGGGGATTCACCCCTCCACTTT.

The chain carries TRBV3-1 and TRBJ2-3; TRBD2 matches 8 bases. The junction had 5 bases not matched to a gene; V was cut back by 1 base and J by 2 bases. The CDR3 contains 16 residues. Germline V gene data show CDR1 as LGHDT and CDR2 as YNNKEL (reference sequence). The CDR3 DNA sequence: TGTGCCAGCAGCCAAGGAAACGGGGGGGCCACAGATACGCAGTATTTT. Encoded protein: CASSQGNGGATDTQYF.

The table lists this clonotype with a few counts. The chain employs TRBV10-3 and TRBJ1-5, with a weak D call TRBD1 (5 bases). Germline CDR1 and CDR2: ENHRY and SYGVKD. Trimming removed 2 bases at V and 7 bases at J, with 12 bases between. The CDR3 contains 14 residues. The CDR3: CAISENGGTQPQHF. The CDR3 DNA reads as TGTGCCATCAGTGAGAATGGGGGGACCCAGCCCCAGCATTTT.

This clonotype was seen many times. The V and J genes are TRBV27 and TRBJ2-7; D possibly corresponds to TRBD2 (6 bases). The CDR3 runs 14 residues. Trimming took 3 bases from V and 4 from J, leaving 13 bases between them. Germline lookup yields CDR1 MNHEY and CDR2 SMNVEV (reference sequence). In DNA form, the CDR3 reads TGTGCCAGCAGTTTGCGGGACGGGAAGTACGAGCAGTACTTC. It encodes CASSLRDGKYEQYF.

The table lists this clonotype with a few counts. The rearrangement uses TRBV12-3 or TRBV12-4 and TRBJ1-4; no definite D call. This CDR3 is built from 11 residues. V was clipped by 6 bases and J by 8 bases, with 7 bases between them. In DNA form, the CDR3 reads TGTGCCAGCAGGGGGTGGGAAAAACTGTTTTTT. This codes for CASRGWEKLFF.

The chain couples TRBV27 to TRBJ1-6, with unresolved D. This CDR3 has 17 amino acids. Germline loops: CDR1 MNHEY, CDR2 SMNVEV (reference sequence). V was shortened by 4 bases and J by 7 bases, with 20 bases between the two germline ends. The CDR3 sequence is CASSSIEGGLRNSPLHF. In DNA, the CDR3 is TGTGCCAGCAGTTCCATTGAGGGAGGATTAAGAAATTCACCCCTCCACTTT.